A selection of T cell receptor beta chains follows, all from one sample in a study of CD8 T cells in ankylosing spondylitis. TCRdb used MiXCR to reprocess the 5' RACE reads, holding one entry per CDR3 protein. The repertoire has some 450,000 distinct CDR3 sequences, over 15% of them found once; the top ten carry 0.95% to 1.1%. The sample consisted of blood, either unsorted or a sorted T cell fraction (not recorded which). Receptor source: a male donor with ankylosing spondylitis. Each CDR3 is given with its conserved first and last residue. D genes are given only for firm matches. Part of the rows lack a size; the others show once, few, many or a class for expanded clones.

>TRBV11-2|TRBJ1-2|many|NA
CASSVGQLDGYTF
TGTGCCAGCAGCGTCGGACAGCTTGACGGCTACACCTTC
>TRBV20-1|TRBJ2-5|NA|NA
CSASQTETQYF
TGCAGTGCTAGCCAAACAGAGACCCAGTACTTC
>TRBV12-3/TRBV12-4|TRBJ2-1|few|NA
CASSWFLEDEQFF
TGTGCCAGCAGTTGGTTCCTAGAGGATGAGCAGTTCTTC
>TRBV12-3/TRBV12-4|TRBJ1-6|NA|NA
CASTTTQFYNSPLHF
TGTGCCAGCACCACGACACAATTCTATAATTCACCCCTCCACTTT
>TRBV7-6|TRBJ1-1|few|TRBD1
CASSPGGQYTEAFF
TGTGCCAGCAGCCCCGGGGGACAGTACACTGAAGCTTTCTTT
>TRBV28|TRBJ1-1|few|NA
CADTCRSSGTEAFF
TGTGCCGATACCTGTCGATCCTCGGGGACTGAAGCTTTCTTT
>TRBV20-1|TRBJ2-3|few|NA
CSAHRDSGSDTQYF
TGCAGTGCCCACCGGGACAGCGGGTCAGATACGCAGTATTTT
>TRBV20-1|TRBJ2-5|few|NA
CSGNREETQYF
TGCAGTGGGAACAGGGAAGAGACCCAGTACTTC
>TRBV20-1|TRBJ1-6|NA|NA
CSAVYGGKENSPLHF
TGCAGTGCTGTGTACGGGGGGAAGGAAAATTCACCCCTCCACTTT
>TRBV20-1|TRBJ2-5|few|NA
CSARLMTRDLAQYF
TGCAGTGCTAGGCTTATGACGCGGGACTTGGCCCAGTACTTC
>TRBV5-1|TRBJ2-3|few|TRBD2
CASSTGLAGGTDTQYF
TGCGCCAGCAGCACGGGACTAGCGGGGGGCACAGATACGCAGTATTTT
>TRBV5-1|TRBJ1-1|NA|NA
CATKDSRNTEAFF
TGCGCCACCAAGGACAGCCGAAACACTGAAGCTTTCTTT
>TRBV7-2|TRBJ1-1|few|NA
CASSLGGPYTEAFF
TGTGCCAGCAGCTTAGGCGGTCCCTATACTGAAGCTTTCTTT
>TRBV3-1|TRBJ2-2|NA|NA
CASSPPGTLINGELFF
TGTGCCAGCAGTCCTCCTGGGACACTCATCAACGGGGAGCTGTTTTTT
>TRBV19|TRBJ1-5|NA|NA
CASRNGVAQPQHF
TGTGCCAGTAGGAACGGGGTCGCTCAGCCCCAGCATTTT
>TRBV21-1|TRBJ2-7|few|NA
CASSKGYYEQYF
TGTGCCAGCAGCAAAGGGTACTACGAGCAGTACTTC
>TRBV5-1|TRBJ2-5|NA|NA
CASSRQVFETQYF
TGCGCCAGCAGCAGACAGGTCTTCGAGACCCAGTACTTC
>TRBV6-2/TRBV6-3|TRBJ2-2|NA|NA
CASSSTLNTGELFF
TGTGCCAGCAGTTCAACACTGAACACCGGGGAGCTGTTTTTT